Below are 18 T cell receptor beta chains sequenced from a single sample in a study of CD8 T cells in Susac syndrome. Reverse transcription of roughly 0.5 to 1 ug RNA was carried out with random hexamers. MiXCR, run by TCRdb on the immunoSEQ multiplex PCR reads, gives a single entry per CDR3 protein. The sample records under 550,000 distinct CDR3 sequences, 85% being singletons. Material: CD8+ T cells from PBMCs. The source is a human donor with multiple sclerosis.

V and J are TRBV4-1 and TRBJ2-7; 9 bases line up with TRBD2. The V gene end was trimmed by 0 bases and the J gene end by 3 bases; junction bases not matched to a gene: 3. Germline assignment: CDR1 MGHRA and CDR2 YSYEKL. The CDR3 has 15 residues. The CDR3 sequence: CASSQDGTSFYEQYF. As DNA, the CDR3 is TGCGCCAGCAGCCAAGATGGGACTAGCTTCTACGAGCAGTACTTC.

Only one count was recorded for this clonotype. DNA for the CDR3: TGTGCCAGCAGCAAGGGGACAGCCAGCAATCAGCCCCAGCATTTT. Residues: CASSKGTASNQPQHF. The V and J genes are TRBV28 and TRBJ1-5, with 7 positions matching TRBD1. V shed 6 bases, J shed 1 base, and the junction held 6 bases outside the gene matches. The CDR3 totals 15 residues. CDR1 is MDHEN and CDR2 is SYDVKM in the germline V gene.

V and J are TRBV4-1 and TRBJ2-7, with 8 nucleotides matching TRBD2. J was trimmed by 2 bases and V by 3 bases; bases with no gene match: 6. Germline CDR1 and CDR2: MGHRA and YSYEKL. CDR3 size: 15 residues. In DNA form, the CDR3 reads TGCGCCAGCAGCCACTTACGGGGGGGCGCCTACGAGCAGTACTTC. Translating gives CASSHLRGGAYEQYF.

This chain connects TRBV7-8 to TRBJ2-1; 9 positions agree with TRBD2. The length of the CDR3 is 15 residues. Germline V lookup: CDR1 SGHVS, CDR2 FQNEAQ. V dropped 0 bases and J dropped 9; count of bases not matched to a gene: 6. The CDR3 nucleotides read TGTGCCAGCAGCTTAGCGGCTAGCGGGATGCTTGAGCAGTTCTTC. Translated: CASSLAASGMLEQFF. Based on the CDR3 plus reference TRBV7-8 and TRBJ2-1, the full variable domain is GAGVSQSPRYKVAKRGQDVALRCDPISGHVSLFWYQQALGQGPEFLTYFQNEAQLDKSGLPSDRFFAERPEGSVSTLKIQRTQQEDSAVYLCASSLAASGMLEQFFGPGTRLTVL.

The V call is TRBV29-1, the J call TRBJ1-2; 7 bases fit TRBD1. V lost 6 bases to trimming and J lost 4 bases; unmatched junction nucleotides: 8. This CDR3 region has 13 residues. CDR1 is SQVTM and CDR2 is ANQGSEA in the germline V gene. CDR3 in amino acids: CSVSGTDSYGYTF. CDR3 bases: TGCAGCGTCTCCGGGACAGACTCCTATGGCTACACCTTC.

CDR3 sequence reads: CASSQMGRVVNEQFF. CDR3 DNA: TGTGCCAGCAGCCAAATGGGTAGAGTCGTAAATGAGCAGTTCTTC. J is TRBJ2-1 and V is TRBV14; D gene ambiguous. The CDR3 is 15 residues long. V was pared by 2 bases and J by 7 bases, with 15 bases between. Germline CDR1 SGHDN, CDR2 FVKESK.

The rearrangement joins TRBV20-1 to TRBJ2-1, with 12 bases fitting TRBD2. The CDR3 sequence is 15 residues long. CDR1 and CDR2 from the germline V gene are DFQATT and SNEGSKA (reference sequence). V shed 5 bases, J shed 4 bases, and the junction held 6 bases outside the gene matches. For the CDR3, the DNA is TGCAGTGCTCTAGAGGGGACTAGCGGGTACAATGAGCAGTTCTTC. Its translation: CSALEGTSGYNEQFF.

The genes are TRBV11-2 and TRBJ2-1; 12 bases are shared with TRBD2. Trimming removed 5 bases from V and 6 bases from J; junction bases left unmatched: 2. The CDR3 has 14 residues. From germline, CDR1 is SGHAT and CDR2 FQNNGV. The CDR3 coding sequence is TGTGCCAGCAGCCCTAGCGGGGGGGCCAATGAGCAGTTCTTC. Residues: CASSPSGGANEQFF.

The V call is TRBV20-1, the J call TRBJ2-3; a weak D match, TRBD1 (6 bases). Germline V gives CDR1 DFQATT, CDR2 SNEGSKA (reference sequence). CDR3 length equals 12 residues. The germline V and J ends were trimmed by 6 bases and 4 bases, with 11 bases remaining between them. In DNA form, the CDR3 reads TGCAGTGCCCATCCAGGGGCAGATACGCAGTATTTT. Protein sequence: CSAHPGADTQYF.

DNA of the CDR3: TGCGCCAGCAGCCAAGACCCAGGGGATGGAAACACCATATATTTT. Protein product: CASSQDPGDGNTIYF. The chain combines TRBV4-1 with TRBJ1-3; D is possibly TRBD1 (6 bases). From germline, CDR1 is MGHRA and CDR2 YSYEKL. CDR3 size: 15 residues. Between the trimmed V and J ends, which lost 0 bases and 3 bases, there was a span of 9 bases.

On this clonotype itself: As the CDR3 is not closed by the conserved phenylalanine or tryptophan, this likely results from a read error. The chain carries TRBV28 and TRBJ1-1, with D unclear. V was trimmed by 7 bases and J by 4 bases, leaving 16 bases between them. Germline CDR1 reads MDHEN; CDR2 reads SYDVKM. This CDR3 region has 14 residues. The CDR3 reads CASILALWGTEAFL. In DNA, the CDR3 is TGTGCCAGCATCCTGGCCCTCTGGGGCACTGAAGCTTTCCTT.

This chain uses TRBV5-1 with TRBJ2-2; D gene ambiguous. This CDR3 is 16 amino acids long. CDR1 is SGHRS, CDR2 YFSETQ, per germline. The ends were cut back, 0 bases at V and 5 bases at J, with 14 bases in the middle. As DNA, the CDR3 is TGCGCCAGCAGCTTGGAGGCAGTAGCCTCAACCGGGGAGCTGTTTTTT. It codes for CASSLEAVASTGELFF.

V is TRBV5-1 and J is TRBJ2-1, with D possibly TRBD1 on 5 matching bases. This CDR3 region has 17 residues. Germline loops: CDR1 SGHRS, CDR2 YFSETQ. Trimming removed 0 bases at V and 0 bases at J, with 13 bases between. The CDR3 reads CASSLGDLGDSYNEQFF. The CDR3 nucleotides read TGCGCCAGCAGCTTGGGGGATTTAGGGGACTCCTACAATGAGCAGTTCTTC.

V usage is TRBV20-1 and J usage is TRBJ1-6; D is perhaps TRBD1 (6 bases). Trimming stripped 3 bases from V and 5 bases from J, with 17 bases between. Germline loops: CDR1 DFQATT, CDR2 SNEGSKA (reference sequence). The CDR3 has 16 residues. The CDR3 DNA sequence: TGCAGTGCTAGGTCCCCTCAAGAGGGGGATAATTCACCCCTCCACTTT. It translates to CSARSPQEGDNSPLHF.

The chain carries TRBV21-1 and TRBJ2-7; no check of the table's D call, TRBD2, against the DNA was made. TRBV21-1 is reported as a pseudogene. The CDR3 extends over 15 amino acids. The CDR3 DNA sequence: TGTGCCACCAACCCCCAGGGAGGGGGACTCTACGAGCAGTACTTC. It codes for CATNPQGGGLYEQYF.

CDR3 residues: CASTPAGYTEAFF. The CDR3, as DNA: TGTGCCAGCACCCCTGCAGGTTACACTGAAGCTTTCTTT. V is TRBV7-9 and J is TRBJ1-1; D not resolved. CDR1 is SEHNR and CDR2 is FQNEAQ in the germline V gene (reference sequence). V was shortened by 7 bases and J by 3 bases, with 12 bases between the two germline ends. This CDR3 region has 13 residues.

The chain carries TRBV6-5 and TRBJ2-1; 7 nucleotides line up with TRBD1. The J segment lost 6 bases and the V segment lost 1 base, leaving 9 bases of the junction unmatched. The V gene's germline CDR1 is MNHEY and CDR2 SVGAGI. There are 16 residues in the CDR3. DNA for the CDR3: TGTGCCAGCAGTTACTATGGACAGGTTAGGGGCAATGAGCAGTTCTTC. Translation: CASSYYGQVRGNEQFF.

This clonotype was observed once. Written as DNA, the CDR3 is TGTGCCAGCAGTTCTAATTTCCGGCGGGAGGGCCTCAATGATGAGCAGTTCTTC. It specifies CASSSNFRREGLNDEQFF. The V gene is TRBV28, the J gene TRBJ2-1; 9 bases agree with TRBD2. This CDR3 is 18 amino acids long. V shed 4 bases, J shed 8 bases, and the junction held 18 bases outside the gene matches. Germline CDR1 and CDR2: MDHEN and SYDVKM.